This T cell receptor (beta chain) was sequenced in a study of T cell responses to AZD1222 COVID-19 vaccine. The repertoire was sequenced with immunoSEQ multiplex PCR; TCRdb's copy has only in-frame clones and lacks some. The sample holds about 97,000 clones, around 89% seen once. General study points: Among vaccine-associated CD4 TCRs, coverage spanned spike, with dominance at 160-218 and 743-854. Researchers took repertoire samples only after the peak T cell response had come.

Turning to this clone: The antigen is unknown.

CDR1 is MNHEY, CDR2 SVGAGI, per germline. This CDR3 region has 13 residues. V was trimmed by 10 bases and J by 2 bases, leaving 15 bases between them. The origin of this receptor is an adult in good health. The sequences come from peripheral blood, collected on day 0 of AZD1222 vaccination. The rearrangement uses TRBV6-5 and TRBJ2-7; no reliable D call. The CDR3 reads CATGKPGTYEQYF. The CDR3 DNA reads TGTGCCACCGGAAAACCGGGTACCTACGAGCAGTACTTC.